This T cell receptor (beta chain) was obtained from a study of blood T cell repertoires in COVID-19. Study-level information: The cDNA or gDNA used as material had been derived from T cells, B-cell-depleted T cells, or PBMCs.

Study processing details: Amplification of reference gene primers provided the estimated nucleated cell counts. This table comes from immunoSEQ multiplex PCR, and its TCRdb copy is limited to in-frame clones, with some not included. The V and J calls and clone size are taken from that table; D and trimming were inferred from the DNA. The sample includes 360,000 or so clones, roughly 86% of them seen just once. The CDR3 is 15 residues long. Recruits, aged roughly 18 to 90 years, lived in 24 US areas. The receptor's source is a woman aged 25 to 45 who had recovered from COVID-19. The sample consisted of PBMCs or T cells enriched from blood (not recorded which). The genes are TRBV12-2 and TRBJ2-1; the table's D call, TRBD2, was not checked against the DNA. TRBV12-2 is deemed a pseudogene. The CDR3 is CASRYGRGIKNEQFF. CDR3 DNA sequence: TGTGCAAGTCGCTACGGGCGCGGGATAAAAAATGAGCAGTTCTTC.